This T cell receptor (beta chain) was obtained from a study of blood T cell repertoires in COVID-19. Germline V lookup: CDR1 MNHEY, CDR2 SMNVEV (reference sequence). V lost 5 bases and J lost 4; bases outside the gene matches: 11. The length of the CDR3 is 16 residues. The data were produced by immunoSEQ multiplex PCR, yet TCRdb's version contains in-frame clones alone and is incomplete. Here the sample spans roughly 250,000 clones, about 90% being singletons. In its sample, this clone was seen once. Source material: peripheral blood. This rearrangement joins TRBV27 to TRBJ2-3; 8 bases agree with TRBD2. This receptor was obtained from a man aged 25 to 40 with COVID-19, enrolled during active disease. CDR3 nucleotides: TGTGCCAGCAGTCCGTTAGCGGGGCCGGTCCCAGATACGCAGTATTTT. Protein product: CASSPLAGPVPDTQYF.